This TCR beta chain was sequenced in a study of T cells in Graves' hyperthyroidism and ophthalmopathy. Of note for this clonotype: With a much larger clone just one base away, this may be a read error.

RNA transcripts provided the source from which TCR beta CDR3 regions were amplified. Carried out on the TCR CDR3, a first-round RT-PCR used the HTBI primer set. MiXCR, applied by TCRdb to the multiplex PCR reads, yields one record per CDR3 protein. The sample consists of over 200,000 distinct CDR3 sequences, 14% to 15% of them appearing once. Trimming took off 8 bases at V and 11 bases at J, with 18 bases between the two ends. Germline assignment: CDR1 KGHSH and CDR2 LQKENI. CDR3 length: 12 amino acids. The sample was blood. The chain joins TRBV18 to TRBJ1-1, with TRBD1 as a possible D gene (5 bases). The receptor comes from a woman aged 40 to 55 with Graves' hyperthyroidism that later progressed to Graves' ophthalmopathy. The CDR3 bases are TGTGCCAGCGCACGGACTCCGGGGGACGCTTTCTTT. Translated: CASARTPGDAFF.